A selection of T cell receptor beta chains follows, all from one sample in a study of blood T cell repertoires in COVID-19. The table came from immunoSEQ multiplex PCR; TCRdb's copy has only in-frame clones and leaves some out. The sample shows over 120,000 clones, roughly 80% of them seen only once. The source material was peripheral blood. The receptors come from a woman aged 55-70 years with acute or convalescent COVID-19. Both conserved end residues are part of each CDR3. D genes are given only for firm matches.

V gene,J gene,D gene,CDR3 DNA,CDR3 protein
TRBV15,TRBJ2-6,TRBD2,TGTGCCACCAGCAGAGGGAGCGGGGTGGCCAACGTCCTGACTTTC,CATSRGSGVANVLTF
TRBV7-9,TRBJ1-2,NA,TGTGCCAGCAGCCAACAGGGAGCCGTCTATGGCTACACCTTC,CASSQQGAVYGYTF
TRBV28,TRBJ2-7,NA,TGTGCCAGCAGCTCCGAGGCCCCCTCCTACGAGCAGTACTTC,CASSSEAPSYEQYF
TRBV11-2,TRBJ2-2,NA,TGTGCCAGCAGCTCCCTGCAGGGGAACACCGGGGAGCTGTTTTTT,CASSSLQGNTGELFF
TRBV19,TRBJ1-1,NA,TGTGCCAGTATGGAACGGGTGAACACTGAAGCTTTCTTT,CASMERVNTEAFF
TRBV30,TRBJ1-3,NA,TGTGCCTGGAGTTTATCAGGGCCCGACCTATATTTT,CAWSLSGPDLYF
TRBV27,TRBJ1-1,NA,TGTGCCAGCAGTTTATGGCAGGACACTGAAGCTTTCTTT,CASSLWQDTEAFF
TRBV2,TRBJ2-7,TRBD1,TGTGCCAGCAGAGATCCGGGACAGGGTATGTACGAGCAGTACTTC,CASRDPGQGMYEQYF
TRBV9,TRBJ1-6,NA,TGTGCCAGCAGCGGAAGGGGACACTATAATTCACCCCTCCACTTT,CASSGRGHYNSPLHF
TRBV29-1,TRBJ1-2,TRBD1,TGCAGCGTTACCTCAGGGGGCATTTTTTATGGCTACACCTTC,CSVTSGGIFYGYTF
TRBV6-1,TRBJ1-6,NA,TGTGCCAGCAGTGACGACGGAGGCTCCTATAATTCACCCCTCCACTTT,CASSDDGGSYNSPLHF
TRBV2,TRBJ2-1,TRBD1,TGTGCCAGCAGTGAAGGGAGACAGGGGAATGAGCAGTTCTTC,CASSEGRQGNEQFF
TRBV10-1,TRBJ2-1,NA,TGCGCCAGCAATCCCCCCGCGGGGAGAAAACAGTTCTTC,CASNPPAGRKQFF
TRBV28,TRBJ2-7,NA,TGTGCCAGCAGCTCCCCGTTGCAGGTCTCCTACGAGCAGTACTTC,CASSSPLQVSYEQYF
TRBV15,TRBJ1-1,NA,TGTGCCACCAGCAGAGACCAGGGTACGAAGAACACTGAAGCTTTCTTT,CATSRDQGTKNTEAFF
TRBV27,TRBJ1-4,NA,TGTGCCAGCAGGACAGTAGATAATGAAAAACTGTTTTTT,CASRTVDNEKLFF